One and the same sample provided the 10 T cell receptor beta chains below, sequenced in a study of OX40 agonist ivuxolimab in advanced cancers. Profiling relied on immunoSEQ multiplex PCR, and the TCRdb table lists in-frame clones only, not all of them. The profile shows about 51,000 clones, around four fifths of them singletons. Material: CD4+ or CD8+ T cells sorted from blood, obtained in a trial of the OX40 agonist ivuxolimab. Every receptor here comes from an adult with an advanced solid tumor such as melanoma, head and neck, liver or kidney cancer.

This chain links TRBV6-1 with TRBJ1-2; no clear D. V was trimmed by 8 bases and J by 4 bases, leaving 11 bases between them. CDR1 MNHNS and CDR2 SASEGT come from the germline V gene. The CDR3 length is 12 residues. The CDR3 nucleotides read TGTGCCAGCGGCTTGGGAGGCTATGGCTACACCTTC. It yields the protein CASGLGGYGYTF.

This clone was detected only once. The rearrangement uses TRBV11-2 and TRBJ2-7; 7 nucleotides align to TRBD1. The CDR3 runs to 18 residues. Germline CDR1 is SGHAT and CDR2 is FQNNGV. V shed 7 bases and J 3 bases; nucleotides not matched to a gene: 21. CDR3 amino acids: CASINTGVLRDGNYEQYF. CDR3 in DNA: TGTGCCAGCATAAATACAGGGGTTTTGAGGGACGGAAACTACGAGCAGTACTTC.

The chain combines TRBV7-8 with TRBJ1-6, with D perhaps TRBD1 (5 bases). Germline assignment: CDR1 SGHVS and CDR2 FQNEAQ. CDR3 length equals 16 residues. The V end lost 5 bases, the J end lost 7 bases, and 18 bases lay between the germline ends. CDR3: CASSPPELGGNSPLHF. The CDR3 DNA sequence: TGTGCCAGCAGCCCCCCGGAGCTGGGGGGAAATTCACCCCTCCACTTT.

This chain links TRBV29-1 with TRBJ1-1; D is unclear. The germline gives CDR1 SQVTM, CDR2 ANQGSEA. V dropped 5 bases and J dropped 4 bases, with 14 bases sitting between them. This CDR3 spans 13 amino acids. The CDR3 protein is CSVYTATRTEAFF. The DNA of the CDR3 is TGCAGCGTTTATACAGCGACTCGCACTGAAGCTTTCTTT.

The rearrangement uses TRBV5-4 and TRBJ1-1; D is undetermined. This CDR3 has 12 residues. Germline V gene sequence: CDR1 SGHNT, CDR2 YYREEE (reference sequence). Between the trimmed V and J ends, which lost 2 bases and 1 base, there was a span of 3 bases. CDR3: CASSLQNTEAFF. CDR3 in DNA: TGTGCCAGCAGCTTACAGAACACTGAAGCTTTCTTT.

The CDR3 DNA reads TGTGCCAGCAGGGGGACAGGGGGAACTGAAGCTTTCTTT. Translating gives CASRGTGGTEAFF. V gene TRBV11-3 combines with J gene TRBJ1-1; TRBD1 matches at 11 bases. The CDR3 length is 13 residues. CDR1 and CDR2 from the germline V gene are SGHNT and YENEEA. Unmatched junction bases numbered 2, after V lost 6 bases and J lost 5 bases. The entire variable domain, with the rest obtained from reference TRBV11-3 and TRBJ1-1, is as follows: EAGVVQSPRYKIIEKKQPVAFWCNPISGHNTLYWYLQNLGQGPELLIRYENEEAVDDSQLPKDRFSAERLKGVDSTLKIQPAELGDSAVYLCASRGTGGTEAFFGQGTRLTVV.

This clone was seen at least ten times. The V gene is TRBV6-4, the J gene TRBJ2-3, with 9 bases fitting TRBD2. Germline V gene data show CDR1 as MRHNA and CDR2 as SNTAGT. CDR3 length: 15 residues. Trimming removed 2 bases from V and 2 bases from J; junction bases left unmatched: 2. CDR3 residues: CASSDGGGATDTQYF. Here the CDR3 DNA reads TGTGCCAGCAGTGACGGCGGGGGGGCCACAGATACGCAGTATTTT.

J is TRBJ1-4 and V is TRBV4-3, with TRBD1 matching over 7 bases. After removal of 0 bases from V and 4 bases from J, the junction contained 5 bases not matched to a gene. The CDR3 is 16 residues long. Germline V gives CDR1 LGHNA, CDR2 YSLEER. The CDR3 region is CASSQDRGQINEKLFF. DNA of the CDR3: TGCGCCAGCAGCCAAGATAGGGGACAGATTAATGAAAAACTGTTTTTT.

The chain recombines TRBV27 with TRBJ2-1; D is perhaps TRBD2 (6 bases). V lost 7 bases and J 0 bases, leaving 13 bases between the germline ends. The V gene's germline CDR1 is MNHEY and CDR2 SMNVEV (reference sequence). This CDR3 spans 15 amino acids. The CDR3: CASNAGGSSYNEQFF. The CDR3, as DNA: TGTGCCAGCAACGCTGGGGGGAGCTCCTACAATGAGCAGTTCTTC.

This chain links TRBV5-3 with TRBJ2-7; D is unclear. TRBV5-3 is an ORF, with its function uncertain. Trimming pared 4 bases from V and 3 bases from J, leaving 23 bases between. The CDR3 loop spans 17 amino acids. The CDR3 region is CARSVAGDGSLFYEQYF. The CDR3, as DNA: TGTGCCAGAAGCGTGGCCGGCGACGGGTCCTTATTCTACGAGCAGTACTTC.